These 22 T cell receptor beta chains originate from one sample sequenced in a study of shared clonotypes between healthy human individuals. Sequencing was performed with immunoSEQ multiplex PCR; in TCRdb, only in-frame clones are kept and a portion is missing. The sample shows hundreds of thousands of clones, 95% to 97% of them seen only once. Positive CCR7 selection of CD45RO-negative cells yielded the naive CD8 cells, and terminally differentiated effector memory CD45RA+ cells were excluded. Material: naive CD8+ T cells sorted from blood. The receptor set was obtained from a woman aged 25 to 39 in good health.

Written as DNA, the CDR3 is TGTGCCAGCAGAAACAGGGAGATCGAGCAGTACTTC. Translation gives CASRNREIEQYF. This chain connects TRBV28 to TRBJ2-7, with a weak D call TRBD1 (6 bases). The CDR3 consists of 12 residues. Trimming stripped 6 bases from V and 6 bases from J, with 12 bases between. The germline gives CDR1 MDHEN, CDR2 SYDVKM. The full variable domain, its missing parts supplied by reference TRBV28 and TRBJ2-7, is DVKVTQSSRYLVKRTGEKVFLECVQDMDHENMFWYRQDPGLGLRLIYFSYDVKMKEKGDIPEGYSVSREKKERFSLILESASTNQTSMYLCASRNREIEQYFGPGTRLTVT.

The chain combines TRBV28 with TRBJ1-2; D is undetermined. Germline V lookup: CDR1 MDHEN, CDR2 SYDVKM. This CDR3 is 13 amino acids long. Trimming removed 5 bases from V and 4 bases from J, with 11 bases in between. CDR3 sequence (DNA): TGTGCCAGCAGTGAGAGAGGGTTCTATGGCTACACCTTC. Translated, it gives CASSERGFYGYTF.

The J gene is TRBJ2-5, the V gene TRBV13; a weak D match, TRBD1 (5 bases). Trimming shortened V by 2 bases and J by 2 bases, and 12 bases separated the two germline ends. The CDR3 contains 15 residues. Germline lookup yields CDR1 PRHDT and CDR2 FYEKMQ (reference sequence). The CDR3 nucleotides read TGTGCCAGCAGCTTAAGGGGCCAGGCACAAGAGACCCAGTACTTC. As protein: CASSLRGQAQETQYF.

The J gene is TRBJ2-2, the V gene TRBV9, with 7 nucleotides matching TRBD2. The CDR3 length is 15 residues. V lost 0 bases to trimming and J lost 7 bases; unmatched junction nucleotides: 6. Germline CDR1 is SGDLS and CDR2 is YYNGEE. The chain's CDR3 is CASSVGLAEYGELFF. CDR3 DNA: TGTGCCAGCAGCGTAGGGCTAGCGGAATACGGGGAGCTGTTTTTT.

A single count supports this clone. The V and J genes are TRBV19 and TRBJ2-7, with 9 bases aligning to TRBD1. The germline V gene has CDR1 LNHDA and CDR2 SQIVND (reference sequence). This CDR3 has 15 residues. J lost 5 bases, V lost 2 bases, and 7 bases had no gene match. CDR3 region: CASSISGQGLDEQYF. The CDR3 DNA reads TGTGCCAGTAGTATAAGTGGACAGGGGCTCGACGAGCAGTACTTC.

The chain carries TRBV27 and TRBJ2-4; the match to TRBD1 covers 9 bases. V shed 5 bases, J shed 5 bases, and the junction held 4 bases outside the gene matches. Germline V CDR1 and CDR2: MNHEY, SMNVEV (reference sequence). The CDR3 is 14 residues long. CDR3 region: CASSERQGENIQYF. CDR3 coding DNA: TGTGCCAGCAGTGAGCGACAGGGGGAAAACATTCAGTACTTC.

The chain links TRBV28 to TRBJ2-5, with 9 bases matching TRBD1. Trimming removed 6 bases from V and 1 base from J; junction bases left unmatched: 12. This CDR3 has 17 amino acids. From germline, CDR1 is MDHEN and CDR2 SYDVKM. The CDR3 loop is CASSPLSWDRVQETQYF. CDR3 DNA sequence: TGTGCCAGCAGCCCTCTCTCTTGGGACAGGGTCCAAGAGACCCAGTACTTC.

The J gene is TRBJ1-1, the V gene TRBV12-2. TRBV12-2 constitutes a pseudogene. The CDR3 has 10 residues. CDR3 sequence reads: CASRSTGAFF. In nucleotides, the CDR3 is TGTGCAAGTCGCTCGACGGGAGCTTTCTTT.

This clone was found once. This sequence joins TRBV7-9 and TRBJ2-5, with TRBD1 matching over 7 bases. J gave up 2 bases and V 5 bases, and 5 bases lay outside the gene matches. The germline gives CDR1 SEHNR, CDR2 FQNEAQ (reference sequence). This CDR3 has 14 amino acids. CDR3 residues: CASSPDREQETQYF. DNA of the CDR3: TGTGCCAGCAGCCCCGACAGGGAACAAGAGACCCAGTACTTC.

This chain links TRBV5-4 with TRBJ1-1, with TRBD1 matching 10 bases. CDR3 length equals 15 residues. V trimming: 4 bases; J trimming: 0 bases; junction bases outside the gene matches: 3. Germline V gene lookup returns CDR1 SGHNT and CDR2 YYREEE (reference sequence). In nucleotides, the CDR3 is TGTGCCAGCAGCCTCGGACAGGGGGTGAACACTGAAGCTTTCTTT. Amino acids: CASSLGQGVNTEAFF.

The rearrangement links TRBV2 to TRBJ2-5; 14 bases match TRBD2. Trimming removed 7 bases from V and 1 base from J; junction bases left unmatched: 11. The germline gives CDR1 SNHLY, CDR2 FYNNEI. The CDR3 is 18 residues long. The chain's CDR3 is CASTGTSGSPTFQETQYF. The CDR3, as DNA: TGTGCCAGCACCGGGACTAGCGGGAGCCCGACCTTCCAAGAGACCCAGTACTTC.

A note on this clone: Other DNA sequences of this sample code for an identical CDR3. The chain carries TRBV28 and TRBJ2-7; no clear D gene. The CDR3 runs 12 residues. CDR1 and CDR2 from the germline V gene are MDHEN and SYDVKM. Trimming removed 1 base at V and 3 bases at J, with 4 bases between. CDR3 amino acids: CASSLSSYEQYF. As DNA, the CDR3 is TGTGCCAGCAGTTTATCCAGCTACGAGCAGTACTTC.

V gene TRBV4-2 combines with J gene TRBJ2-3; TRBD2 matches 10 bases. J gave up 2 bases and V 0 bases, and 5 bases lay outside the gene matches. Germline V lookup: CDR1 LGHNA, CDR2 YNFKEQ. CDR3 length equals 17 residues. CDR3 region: CASSQDALAGLTDTQYF. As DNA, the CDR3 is TGTGCCAGCAGCCAAGATGCACTAGCGGGACTCACAGATACGCAGTATTTT.

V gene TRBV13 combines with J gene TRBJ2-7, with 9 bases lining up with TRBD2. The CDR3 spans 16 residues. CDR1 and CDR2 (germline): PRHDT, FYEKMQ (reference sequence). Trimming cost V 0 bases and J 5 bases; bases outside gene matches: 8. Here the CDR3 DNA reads TGTGCCAGCAGCTTAGGCCTAGGACTAGCGAGGCACGAGCAGTACTTC. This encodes CASSLGLGLARHEQYF. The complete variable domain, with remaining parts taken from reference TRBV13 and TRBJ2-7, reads AAGVIQSPRHLIKEKRETATLKCYPIPRHDTVYWYQQGPGQDPQFLISFYEKMQSDKGSIPDRFSAQQFSDYHSELNMSSLELGDSALYFCASSLGLGLARHEQYFGPGTRLTVT.

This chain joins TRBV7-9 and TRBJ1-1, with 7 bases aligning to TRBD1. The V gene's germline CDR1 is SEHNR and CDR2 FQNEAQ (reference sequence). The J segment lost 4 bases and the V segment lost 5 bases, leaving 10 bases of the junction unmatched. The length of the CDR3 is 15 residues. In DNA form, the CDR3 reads TGTGCCAGCAGCCCCAGGACAGGAGACGGCACTGAAGCTTTCTTT. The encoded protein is CASSPRTGDGTEAFF.

The CDR3 nucleotides read TGCGCCAGCAGCCCTAGCAGGGGGAACTATGGCTACACCTTC. Protein: CASSPSRGNYGYTF. The chain links TRBV4-1 to TRBJ1-2; 7 nucleotides align to TRBD1. Trimming at V came to 4 bases and at J to 2 bases, leaving 4 bases not matched to a gene. The CDR3 length is 14 residues. Germline CDR1 and CDR2: MGHRA and YSYEKL.

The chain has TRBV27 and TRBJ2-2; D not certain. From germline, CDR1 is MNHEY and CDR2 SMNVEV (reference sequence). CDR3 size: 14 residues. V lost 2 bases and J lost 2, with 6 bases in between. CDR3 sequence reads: CASSLQTNTGELFF. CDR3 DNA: TGTGCCAGCAGTTTACAAACTAACACCGGGGAGCTGTTTTTT.

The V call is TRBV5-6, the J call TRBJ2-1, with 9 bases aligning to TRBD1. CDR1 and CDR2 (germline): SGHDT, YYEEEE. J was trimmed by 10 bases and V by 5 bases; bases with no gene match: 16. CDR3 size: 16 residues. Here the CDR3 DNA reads TGTGCCAGCAGTTCCGGGACAGGGCTAATGGGAATGGAGCAGTTCTTC. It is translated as CASSSGTGLMGMEQFF.

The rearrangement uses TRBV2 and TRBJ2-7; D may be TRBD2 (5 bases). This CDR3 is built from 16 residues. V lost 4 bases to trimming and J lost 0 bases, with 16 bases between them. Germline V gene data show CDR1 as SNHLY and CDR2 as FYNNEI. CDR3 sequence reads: CASSGYRTGSSYEQYF. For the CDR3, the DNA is TGTGCCAGCAGTGGTTATCGGACGGGGAGCTCCTACGAGCAGTACTTC.

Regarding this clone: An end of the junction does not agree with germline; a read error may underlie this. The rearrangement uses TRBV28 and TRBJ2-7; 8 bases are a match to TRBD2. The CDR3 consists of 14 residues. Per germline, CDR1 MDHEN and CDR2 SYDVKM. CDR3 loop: CASRPWTSSHEQYF. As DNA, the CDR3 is TGTGCCAGCAGACCTTGGACTAGCTCCCACGAGCAGTACTTC.

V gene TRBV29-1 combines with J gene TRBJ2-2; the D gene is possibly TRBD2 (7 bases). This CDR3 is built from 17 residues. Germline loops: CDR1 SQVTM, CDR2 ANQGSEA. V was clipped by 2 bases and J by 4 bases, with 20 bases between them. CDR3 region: CSVELPGRGGSTGELFF. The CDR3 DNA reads TGCAGCGTTGAACTCCCGGGCCGCGGGGGCAGCACCGGGGAGCTGTTTTTT.

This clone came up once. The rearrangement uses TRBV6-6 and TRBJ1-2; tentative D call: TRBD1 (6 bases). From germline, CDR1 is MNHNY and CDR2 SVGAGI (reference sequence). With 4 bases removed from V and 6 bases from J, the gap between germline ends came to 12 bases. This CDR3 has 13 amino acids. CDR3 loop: CASSSDRRDGYTF. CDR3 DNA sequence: TGTGCCAGCAGTTCAGACAGGCGAGATGGCTACACCTTC.